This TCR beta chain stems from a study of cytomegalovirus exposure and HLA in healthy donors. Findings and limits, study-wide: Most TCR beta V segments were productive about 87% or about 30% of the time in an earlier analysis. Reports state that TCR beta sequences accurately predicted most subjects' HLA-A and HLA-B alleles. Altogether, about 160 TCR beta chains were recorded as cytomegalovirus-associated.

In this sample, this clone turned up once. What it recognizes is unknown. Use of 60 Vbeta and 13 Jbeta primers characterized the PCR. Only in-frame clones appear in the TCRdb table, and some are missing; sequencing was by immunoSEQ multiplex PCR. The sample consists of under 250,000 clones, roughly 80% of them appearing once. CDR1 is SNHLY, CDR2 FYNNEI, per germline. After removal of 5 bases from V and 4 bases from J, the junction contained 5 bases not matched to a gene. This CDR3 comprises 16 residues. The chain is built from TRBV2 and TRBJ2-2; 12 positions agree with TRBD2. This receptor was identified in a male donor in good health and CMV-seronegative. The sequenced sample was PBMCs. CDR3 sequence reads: CASSRTSGTRTGELFF. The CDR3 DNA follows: TGTGCCAGCAGTAGGACTAGCGGGACCCGCACCGGGGAGCTGTTTTTT.